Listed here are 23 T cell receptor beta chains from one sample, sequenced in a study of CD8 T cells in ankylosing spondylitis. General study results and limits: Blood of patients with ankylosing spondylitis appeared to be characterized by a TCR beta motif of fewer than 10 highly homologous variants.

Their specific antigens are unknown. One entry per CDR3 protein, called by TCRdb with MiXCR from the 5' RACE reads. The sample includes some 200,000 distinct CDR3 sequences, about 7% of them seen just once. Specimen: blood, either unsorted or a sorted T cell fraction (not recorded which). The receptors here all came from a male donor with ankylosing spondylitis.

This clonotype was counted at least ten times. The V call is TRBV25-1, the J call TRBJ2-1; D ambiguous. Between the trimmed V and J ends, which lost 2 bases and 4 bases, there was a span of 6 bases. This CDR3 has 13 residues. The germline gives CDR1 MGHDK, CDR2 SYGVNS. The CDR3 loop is CASSEHPYNEQFF. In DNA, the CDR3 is TGTGCCAGCAGTGAACACCCATACAATGAGCAGTTCTTC.

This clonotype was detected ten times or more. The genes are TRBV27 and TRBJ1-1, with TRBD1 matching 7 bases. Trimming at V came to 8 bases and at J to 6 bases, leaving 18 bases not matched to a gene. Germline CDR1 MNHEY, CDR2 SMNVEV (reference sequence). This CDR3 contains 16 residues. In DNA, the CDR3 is TGTGCCAGCGACTTTGCAGTAGTGGCAGGGGGAGCTGAAGCTTTCTTT. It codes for CASDFAVVAGGAEAFF.

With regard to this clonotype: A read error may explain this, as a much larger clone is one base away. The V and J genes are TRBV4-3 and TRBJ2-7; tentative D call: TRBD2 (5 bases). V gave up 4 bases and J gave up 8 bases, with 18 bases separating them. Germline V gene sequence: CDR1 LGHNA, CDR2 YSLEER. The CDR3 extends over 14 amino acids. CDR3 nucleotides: TGCGCCAGCAGCCTCGCCCCGGGGTTTTTGAAGCAGTACTTC. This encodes CASSLAPGFLKQYF.

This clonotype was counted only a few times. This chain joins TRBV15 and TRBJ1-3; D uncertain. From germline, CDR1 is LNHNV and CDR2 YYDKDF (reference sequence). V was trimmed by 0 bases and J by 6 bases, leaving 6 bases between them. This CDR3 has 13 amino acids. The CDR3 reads CATSRDSINTIYF. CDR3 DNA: TGTGCCACCAGCAGAGATTCGATAAACACCATATATTTT.

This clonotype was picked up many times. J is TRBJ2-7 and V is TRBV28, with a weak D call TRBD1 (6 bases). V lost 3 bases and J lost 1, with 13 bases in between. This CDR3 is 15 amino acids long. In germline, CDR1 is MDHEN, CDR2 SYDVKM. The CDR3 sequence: CASSFQTTGSYEQYF. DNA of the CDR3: TGTGCCAGCAGTTTCCAAACGACAGGATCCTACGAGCAGTACTTC.

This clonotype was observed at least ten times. DNA for the CDR3: TGTGCCAGCAGCGTAGGACAGGATATCTACGAGCAGTACTTC. It is translated as CASSVGQDIYEQYF. This chain connects TRBV9 to TRBJ2-7, with D tentatively TRBD1 (6 bases). The CDR3 sequence is 14 residues long. Germline loops: CDR1 SGDLS, CDR2 YYNGEE. Trimming cost V 0 bases and J 3 bases, with 10 bases left between them.

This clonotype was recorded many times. For the CDR3, the DNA is TGTGCCAGCAGTTTTAGAGCGGGGGGAGGGTACACCGGGGAGCTGTTTTTT. Translating gives CASSFRAGGGYTGELFF. The chain has TRBV12-3 or TRBV12-4 and TRBJ2-2; 9 bases fit TRBD2. This CDR3 has 17 residues. With V trimmed by 3 bases and J by 3 bases, 8 bases remained unmatched.

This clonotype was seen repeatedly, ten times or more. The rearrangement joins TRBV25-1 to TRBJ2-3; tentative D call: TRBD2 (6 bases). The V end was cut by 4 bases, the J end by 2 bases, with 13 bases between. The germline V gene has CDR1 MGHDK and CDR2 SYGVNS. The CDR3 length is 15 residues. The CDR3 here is CASSGPGLPTDTQYF. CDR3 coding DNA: TGTGCCAGCAGTGGCCCGGGACTGCCCACAGATACGCAGTATTTT.

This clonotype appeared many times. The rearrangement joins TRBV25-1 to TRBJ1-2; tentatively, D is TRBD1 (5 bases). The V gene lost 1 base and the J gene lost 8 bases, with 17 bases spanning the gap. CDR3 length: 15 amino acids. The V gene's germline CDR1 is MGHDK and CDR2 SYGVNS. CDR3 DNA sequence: TGTGCCAGCAGTGAATCTCATGGTGAGGGGAGGGGCTACACCTTC. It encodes CASSESHGEGRGYTF.

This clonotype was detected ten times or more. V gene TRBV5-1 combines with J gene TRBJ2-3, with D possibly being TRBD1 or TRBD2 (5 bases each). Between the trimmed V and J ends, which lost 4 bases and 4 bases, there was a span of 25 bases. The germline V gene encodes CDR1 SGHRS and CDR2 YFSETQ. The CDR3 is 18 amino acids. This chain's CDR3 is CASSHTDGTPYRADTQYF. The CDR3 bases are TGCGCCAGCAGCCACACCGACGGGACCCCATATCGGGCAGATACGCAGTATTTT. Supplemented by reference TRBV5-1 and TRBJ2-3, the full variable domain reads KAGVTQTPRYLIKTRGQQVTLSCSPISGHRSVSWYQQTPGQGLQFLFEYFSETQRNKGNFPGRFSGRQFSNSRSEMNVSTLELGDSALYLCASSHTDGTPYRADTQYFGPGTRLTVL.

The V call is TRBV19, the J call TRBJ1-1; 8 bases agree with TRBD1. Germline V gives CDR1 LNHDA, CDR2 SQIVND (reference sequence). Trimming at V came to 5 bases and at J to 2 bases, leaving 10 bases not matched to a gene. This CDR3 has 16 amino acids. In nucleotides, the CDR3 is TGTGCCAGTAGTTGGCAGGGGGCCCGTGGAAACACTGAAGCTTTCTTT. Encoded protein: CASSWQGARGNTEAFF. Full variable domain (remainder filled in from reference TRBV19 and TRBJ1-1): DGGITQSPKYLFRKEGQNVTLSCEQNLNHDAMYWYRQDPGQGLRLIYYSQIVNDFQKGDIAEGYSVSREKKESFPLTVTSAQKNPTAFYLCASSWQGARGNTEAFFGQGTRLTVV.

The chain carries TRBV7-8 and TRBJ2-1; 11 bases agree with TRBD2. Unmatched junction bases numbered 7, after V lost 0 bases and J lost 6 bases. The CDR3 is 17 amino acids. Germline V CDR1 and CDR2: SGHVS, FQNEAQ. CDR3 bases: TGTGCCAGCAGCTTAGCACGGCTAGCGGGAGGAAGCAATGAGCAGTTCTTC. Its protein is CASSLARLAGGSNEQFF.

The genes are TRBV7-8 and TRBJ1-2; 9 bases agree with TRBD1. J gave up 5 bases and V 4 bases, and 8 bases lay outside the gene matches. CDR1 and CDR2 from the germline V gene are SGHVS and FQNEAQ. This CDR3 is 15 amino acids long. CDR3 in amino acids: CASSSTGGLLYGYTF. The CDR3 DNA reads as TGTGCCAGCAGCTCGACAGGGGGTCTGCTATATGGCTACACCTTC.

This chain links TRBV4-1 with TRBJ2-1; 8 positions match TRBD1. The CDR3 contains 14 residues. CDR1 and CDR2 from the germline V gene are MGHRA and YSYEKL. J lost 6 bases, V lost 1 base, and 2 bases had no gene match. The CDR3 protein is CASSQGTGFNEQFF. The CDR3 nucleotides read TGCGCCAGCAGCCAAGGGACAGGGTTCAATGAGCAGTTCTTC.

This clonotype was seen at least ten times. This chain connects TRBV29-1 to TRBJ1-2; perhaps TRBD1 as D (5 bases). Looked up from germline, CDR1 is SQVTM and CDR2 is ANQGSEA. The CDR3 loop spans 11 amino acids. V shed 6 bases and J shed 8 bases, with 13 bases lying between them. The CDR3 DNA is TGCAGCGTCGAGACAGCCTACGGCTACACCTTC. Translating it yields CSVETAYGYTF. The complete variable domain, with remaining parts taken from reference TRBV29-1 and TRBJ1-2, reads SAVISQKPSRDICQRGTSLTIQCQVDSQVTMMFWYRQQPGQSLTLIATANQGSEATYESGFVIDKFPISRPNLTFSTLTVSNMSPEDSSIYLCSVETAYGYTFGSGTRLTVV.

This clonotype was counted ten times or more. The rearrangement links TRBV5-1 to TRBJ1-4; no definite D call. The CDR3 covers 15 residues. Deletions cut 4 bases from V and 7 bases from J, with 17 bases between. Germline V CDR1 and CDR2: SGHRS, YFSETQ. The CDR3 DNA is TGCGCCAGCAGCCCCTGGTCCGGGTTGGGTGAAAAACTGTTTTTT. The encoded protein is CASSPWSGLGEKLFF. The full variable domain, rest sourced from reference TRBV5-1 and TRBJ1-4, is KAGVTQTPRYLIKTRGQQVTLSCSPISGHRSVSWYQQTPGQGLQFLFEYFSETQRNKGNFPGRFSGRQFSNSRSEMNVSTLELGDSALYLCASSPWSGLGEKLFFGSGTQLSVL.

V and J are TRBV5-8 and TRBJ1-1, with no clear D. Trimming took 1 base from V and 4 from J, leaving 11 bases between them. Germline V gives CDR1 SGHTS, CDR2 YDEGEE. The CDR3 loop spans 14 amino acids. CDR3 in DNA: TGTGCCAGCAGCTTGTTCCGGCGGGTCACTGAAGCTTTCTTT. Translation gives CASSLFRRVTEAFF. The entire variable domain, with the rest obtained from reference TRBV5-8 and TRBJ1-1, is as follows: EAGVTQSPTHLIKTRGQQATLRCSPISGHTSVYWYQQALGLGLQFLLWYDEGEERNRGNFPPRFSGRQFPNYSSELNVNALELEDSALYLCASSLFRRVTEAFFGQGTRLTVV.

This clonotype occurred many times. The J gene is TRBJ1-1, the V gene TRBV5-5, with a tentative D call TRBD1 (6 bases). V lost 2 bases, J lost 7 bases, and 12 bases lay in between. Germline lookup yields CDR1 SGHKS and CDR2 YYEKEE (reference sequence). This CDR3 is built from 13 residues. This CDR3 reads CASSFGGSNEAFF. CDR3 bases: TGTGCCAGCAGCTTTGGGGGCAGTAATGAAGCTTTCTTT. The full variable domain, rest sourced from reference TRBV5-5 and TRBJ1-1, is DAGVTQSPTHLIKTRGQQVTLRCSPISGHKSVSWYQQVLGQGPQFIFQYYEKEERGRGNFPDRFSARQFPNYSSELNVNALLLGDSALYLCASSFGGSNEAFFGQGTRLTVV.

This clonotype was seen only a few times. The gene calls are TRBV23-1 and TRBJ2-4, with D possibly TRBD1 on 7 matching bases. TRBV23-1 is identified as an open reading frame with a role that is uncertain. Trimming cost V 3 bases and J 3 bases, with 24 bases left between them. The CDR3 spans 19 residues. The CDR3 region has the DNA TGCGCCAGCAGTCAGGCGGGACAGAATCCGATGACGATCAAAAACATTCAGTACTTC. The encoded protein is CASSQAGQNPMTIKNIQYF.

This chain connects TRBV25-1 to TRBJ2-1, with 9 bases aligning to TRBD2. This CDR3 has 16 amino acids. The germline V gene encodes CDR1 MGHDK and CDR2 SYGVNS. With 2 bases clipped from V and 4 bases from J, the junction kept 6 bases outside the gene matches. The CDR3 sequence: CASSEAGLAGYNEQFF. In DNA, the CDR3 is TGTGCCAGCAGTGAAGCAGGGCTAGCGGGATACAATGAGCAGTTCTTC.

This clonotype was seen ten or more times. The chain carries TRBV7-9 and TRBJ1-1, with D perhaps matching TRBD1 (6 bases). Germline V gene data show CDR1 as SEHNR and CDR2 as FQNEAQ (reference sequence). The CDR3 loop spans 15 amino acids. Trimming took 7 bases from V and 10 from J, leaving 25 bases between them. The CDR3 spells CASILAPRLEGGAFF. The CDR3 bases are TGTGCCAGCATCCTAGCGCCCAGACTAGAAGGGGGAGCTTTCTTT.

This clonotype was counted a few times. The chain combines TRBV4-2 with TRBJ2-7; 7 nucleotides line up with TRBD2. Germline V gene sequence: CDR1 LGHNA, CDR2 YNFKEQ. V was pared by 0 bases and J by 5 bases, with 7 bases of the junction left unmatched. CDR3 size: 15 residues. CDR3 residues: CASSQEGEGPHEQYF. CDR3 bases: TGTGCCAGCAGCCAAGAGGGGGAGGGCCCCCACGAGCAGTACTTC.

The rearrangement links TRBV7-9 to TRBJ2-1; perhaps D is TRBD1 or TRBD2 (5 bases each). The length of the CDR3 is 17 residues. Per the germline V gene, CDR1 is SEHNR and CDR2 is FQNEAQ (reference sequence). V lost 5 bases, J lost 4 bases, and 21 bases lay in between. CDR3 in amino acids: CASSIRNRDPRYNEQFF. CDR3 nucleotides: TGTGCCAGCAGCATACGGAACCGGGACCCAAGATACAATGAGCAGTTCTTC.